This TCR beta chain derives from a study of early T cells in non-severe SARS-CoV-2 infection. At least ten counts were recorded for this clonotype. The CDR3 has 15 amino acids. CDR1 is SGHRS and CDR2 is YFSETQ in the germline V gene. V was clipped by 3 bases and J by 6 bases, with 16 bases between them. Individual cDNA molecules each received unique molecular identifiers attached to them. TCRdb passed the 5' RACE reads through MiXCR, listing each CDR3 protein once. The sample comprises fewer than 35,000 distinct CDR3 sequences, approximately 5% of which are singletons, and 10% to 15% rests with the top ten.

The chain recombines TRBV5-1 with TRBJ2-4, with no clear D. The sequence derives from an adult who was a healthcare worker with PCR-confirmed SARS-CoV-2 infection or an uninfected control (not recorded which). Sample: whole blood. The CDR3 is CASSSMVGIANIQYF. In DNA, the CDR3 is TGCGCCAGCAGCTCGATGGTTGGCATAGCAAACATTCAGTACTTC. Based on the CDR3 plus reference TRBV5-1 and TRBJ2-4, the full variable domain is KAGVTQTPRYLIKTRGQQVTLSCSPISGHRSVSWYQQTPGQGLQFLFEYFSETQRNKGNFPGRFSGRQFSNSRSEMNVSTLELGDSALYLCASSSMVGIANIQYFGAGTRLSVL.